The present T cell receptor (beta chain) was sequenced within a study of beta chain features in type 1 diabetes. Points from the study as a whole: Shortening of TCRB CDR3s, moderate but significant, appeared in all four CD4+ subsets of Type 1 diabetes patients.

Investigators reverse transcribed all isolated RNA, so they sequenced expressed TCRB transcripts. Clones were sequenced by immunoSEQ multiplex PCR, and TCRdb holds only the in-frame ones, with some missing. The table has about 250,000 clones, about 14% seen once. This CDR3 is built from 16 residues. V lost 3 bases and J lost 3; bases outside the gene matches: 9. Germline-derived CDR1 and CDR2 are MGHDK and SYGVNS. This clone was detected only a few times. Antigen unknown. The clonotype comes from a woman aged 40 to 50 in good health. The sample consisted of naive CD4+ T cells from blood. The chain links TRBV25-1 to TRBJ2-5; 8 bases map to TRBD1. CDR3 nucleotides: TGTGCCAGCAGTGATTCGCGAGGACAGGGAAAAGAGACCCAGTACTTC. Its translation is CASSDSRGQGKETQYF.